The 23 T cell receptor beta chains given below trace back to one sample, sequenced in a study of cytomegalovirus exposure and HLA in healthy donors. PCR employed 60 Vbeta and 13 Jbeta primers. TCRdb keeps only in-frame clones here, not all; method: immunoSEQ multiplex PCR. Of about 33,000 clones listed, around 53% are singletons. The specimen was PBMCs. The receptors shown here come from a woman between 40 and 55 years old in good health and CMV-seropositive.

The chain uses TRBV6-1 and TRBJ2-7, with D uncertain. The CDR3 loop spans 13 amino acids. Between the trimmed V and J ends, which lost 1 base and 0 bases, there was a span of 4 bases. Germline-derived CDR1 and CDR2 are MNHNS and SASEGT. This CDR3 is CASSEVVSYEQYF. Here the CDR3 DNA reads TGTGCCAGCAGTGAAGTCGTCTCCTACGAGCAGTACTTC.

This clone was recorded a few times. The rearrangement links TRBV28 to TRBJ1-1; D is undetermined. The CDR3 extends over 15 amino acids. The germline gives CDR1 MDHEN, CDR2 SYDVKM. V gave up 5 bases and J gave up 4 bases, with 17 bases separating them. CDR3 sequence reads: CASSAGGQSVTEAFF. As DNA, the CDR3 is TGTGCCAGCAGTGCGGGTGGGCAGTCCGTCACTGAAGCTTTCTTT.

CDR3 region: CASSLGAPGTGQETQYF. In DNA form, the CDR3 reads TGTGCCAGCAGCCTAGGGGCCCCCGGGACAGGACAAGAGACCCAGTACTTC. The V gene is TRBV7-2, the J gene TRBJ2-5, with TRBD1 matching 8 bases. Unmatched junction bases numbered 13, after V lost 5 bases and J lost 2 bases. Per the germline V gene, CDR1 is SGHTA and CDR2 is FQGNSA. The CDR3 consists of 17 residues. The entire variable domain, with the rest obtained from reference TRBV7-2 and TRBJ2-5, is as follows: GAGVSQSPSNKVTEKGKDVELRCDPISGHTALYWYRQSLGQGLEFLIYFQGNSAPDKSGLPSDRFSAERTGGSVSTLTIQRTQQEDSAVYLCASSLGAPGTGQETQYFGPGTRLLVL.

The rearrangement joins TRBV7-7 to TRBJ2-3; D remains unclear. Trimming shortened V by 1 base and J by 0 bases, and 5 bases separated the two germline ends. This CDR3 comprises 14 residues. Germline V CDR1 and CDR2: SSHAT, FNYEAQ (reference sequence). The CDR3 bases are TGTGCCAGCAGCTTAGACAGAAGCACAGATACGCAGTATTTT. Its translation is CASSLDRSTDTQYF.

The rearrangement uses TRBV6-5 and TRBJ2-3; TRBD2 aligns across 9 bases. Germline V gene lookup returns CDR1 MNHEY and CDR2 SVGAGI. The CDR3 loop spans 14 amino acids. V was clipped by 8 bases and J by 2 bases; unmatched bases: 5. The CDR3 loop is CASASSGATDTQYF. Written as DNA, the CDR3 is TGTGCCAGCGCGTCTAGCGGGGCCACAGATACGCAGTATTTT.

As to this clone: A junction end diverges from the germline sequence, so it may reflect a read error. This rearrangement joins TRBV9 to TRBJ2-3, with 7 positions matching TRBD2. The CDR3 has 15 residues. Germline CDR1 and CDR2: SGDLS and YYNGEE. The CDR3 nucleotides read TGTGCCAGCACCGTAGGAGCGGGGACCACAGATACGCAGTATTTT. This translates into CASTVGAGTTDTQYF.

This clone was seen a single time. The CDR3, as DNA: TGTGCCAGCAGCAAAGAGCGGGGCTGCACAGATACGCAGTATTTT. Amino acids: CASSKERGCTDTQYF. The J gene is TRBJ2-3, the V gene TRBV21-1; whether TRBD2, the table's D call, matches the DNA was not checked. TRBV21-1 is flagged as a pseudogene. This CDR3 has 15 amino acids.

The count of this clone is one. This chain joins TRBV30 and TRBJ1-3; the D gene is possibly TRBD1 (6 bases). The CDR3 contains 14 residues. Trimming cost V 3 bases and J 1 base, with 10 bases left between them. Germline-derived CDR1 and CDR2 are GTSNPN and SVGIG (reference sequence). DNA for the CDR3: TGTGCCTGGAGCACAGGGAATTCTGGAAACACCATATATTTT. Translated: CAWSTGNSGNTIYF.

The rearrangement links TRBV30 to TRBJ2-7; a possible D gene is TRBD2 (6 bases). The CDR3 has 16 residues. The V gene lost 7 bases and the J gene lost 3 bases, with 25 bases spanning the gap. The germline V gene has CDR1 GTSNPN and CDR2 SVGIG (reference sequence). The CDR3 here is CASQGGFRSDRYEQYF. The CDR3 region has the DNA TGTGCCTCCCAAGGAGGGTTTAGGTCGGATCGCTACGAGCAGTACTTC.

This clone turned up a few times. CDR3 residues: CASSRTSGGYEQYF. The CDR3 region has the DNA TGTGCCAGCAGTAGGACTAGCGGGGGCTACGAGCAGTACTTC. V usage is TRBV6-4 and J usage is TRBJ2-7; 13 nucleotides line up with TRBD2. The germline CDR1 and CDR2 sequences are MRHNA and SNTAGT. This CDR3 comprises 14 residues. V shed 5 bases and J 3 bases; nucleotides not matched to a gene: 1.

The rearrangement joins TRBV25-1 to TRBJ1-4; a possible D gene is TRBD1 (5 bases). The germline V gene has CDR1 MGHDK and CDR2 SYGVNS. V was trimmed by 5 bases and J by 0 bases, leaving 10 bases between them. The CDR3 is made up of 15 amino acids. CDR3 nucleotides: TGTGCCAGCAGTCCCGGGGGGGCAACTAATGAAAAACTGTTTTTT. Translation: CASSPGGATNEKLFF.

As for this clone: The sample has other DNA sequences that encode this CDR3 too. This chain connects TRBV6-1 to TRBJ1-4; D is perhaps TRBD1 (6 bases). V was clipped by 5 bases and J by 5 bases, with 12 bases between them. CDR1 is MNHNS and CDR2 is SASEGT in the germline V gene. CDR3 size: 14 residues. CDR3 residues: CASSWGRGNEKLFF. For the CDR3, the DNA is TGTGCCAGCAGTTGGGGGCGTGGGAATGAAAAACTGTTTTTT.

The rearrangement joins TRBV10-3 to TRBJ1-1; no firm D call. CDR3 length: 16 amino acids. V was shortened by 0 bases and J by 9 bases, with 20 bases between the two germline ends. In germline, CDR1 is ENHRY, CDR2 SYGVKD. The CDR3 nucleotides read TGTGCCATCAGTGAGTCTTGGTCATCCTTACCCAGGAAAGCTTTCTTT. Protein product: CAISESWSSLPRKAFF.

This clone has a handful of counts. The chain joins TRBV18 to TRBJ2-1, with 14 bases fitting TRBD2. The CDR3 is made up of 16 amino acids. CDR1 and CDR2 from the germline V gene are KGHSH and LQKENI. V was clipped by 8 bases and J by 9 bases; unmatched bases: 12. The CDR3 loop is CASGPGLAGEGREQFF. The CDR3 DNA reads TGTGCCAGCGGACCGGGACTAGCGGGAGAGGGGCGTGAGCAGTTCTTC.

The chain uses TRBV7-2 and TRBJ1-4; possible D gene TRBD1, 5 bases. The CDR3 consists of 15 residues. Germline V gene lookup returns CDR1 SGHTA and CDR2 FQGNSA. Trimming removed 3 bases from V and 8 bases from J, with 16 bases in between. Here the CDR3 reads CASSLLGGDLEKLFF. CDR3 bases: TGTGCCAGCAGCTTGCTTGGAGGGGACCTCGAAAAACTGTTTTTT.

V and J are TRBV6-4 and TRBJ2-3, with TRBD1 matching 7 bases. The V and J ends lost 6 bases and 1 base, in that order; junction bases with no gene match: 10. This CDR3 comprises 16 residues. Germline CDR1 reads MRHNA; CDR2 reads SNTAGT. CDR3 coding DNA: TGTGCCAGCAGCGCCTCGACAGGGCGGGGCACAGATACGCAGTATTTT. Translating it yields CASSASTGRGTDTQYF.

The gene calls are TRBV9 and TRBJ1-2; D perhaps matches TRBD1 (6 bases). This CDR3 region has 15 residues. V dropped 0 bases and J dropped 1 base, with 10 bases sitting between them. CDR1 and CDR2 (germline): SGDLS, YYNGEE. This CDR3 reads CASSVATGLNYGYTF. DNA of the CDR3: TGTGCCAGCAGCGTAGCGACAGGCCTTAACTATGGCTACACCTTC.

The rearrangement joins TRBV5-8 to TRBJ1-1; D may be TRBD1 (6 bases). Trimming took off 4 bases at V and 2 bases at J, with 12 bases between the two ends. This CDR3 spans 14 amino acids. Germline-derived CDR1 and CDR2 are SGHTS and YDEGEE. CDR3 in DNA: TGTGCCAGCAGCGGGGGCTCGGTAAACACTGAAGCTTTCTTT. Translated, it gives CASSGGSVNTEAFF.

The rearrangement uses TRBV28 and TRBJ2-2, with a tentative D call TRBD2 (5 bases). V was shortened by 3 bases and J by 5 bases, with 10 bases between the two germline ends. Germline-derived CDR1 and CDR2 are MDHEN and SYDVKM. This CDR3 spans 14 amino acids. CDR3 DNA sequence: TGTGCCAGCAGTTTTTTGAGGGTAACCGGGGAGCTGTTTTTT. This gives the protein CASSFLRVTGELFF.

This clone was found a few times. This chain links TRBV29-1 with TRBJ2-7, with D perhaps matching TRBD2 (6 bases). Between the trimmed V and J ends, which lost 4 bases and 3 bases, there was a span of 13 bases. Germline V CDR1 and CDR2: SQVTM, ANQGSEA. This CDR3 comprises 13 residues. The CDR3 here is CSVVGDSGYEQYF. The CDR3 DNA follows: TGCAGCGTTGTTGGGGACTCGGGCTACGAGCAGTACTTC.

This rearrangement joins TRBV6-1 to TRBJ2-5, with a weak D call TRBD1 (5 bases). The CDR3 extends over 14 amino acids. V was cut by 8 bases and J by 5 bases, with 18 bases left in between. Germline CDR1 and CDR2: MNHNS and SASEGT. CDR3 bases: TGTGCCAGCCGCTCCCCAAGGGGTCCGGAGACCCAGTACTTC. It encodes CASRSPRGPETQYF.

The V call is TRBV5-1, the J call TRBJ2-5, with 11 bases matching TRBD1. J lost 5 bases, V lost 3 bases, and 3 bases had no gene match. Germline CDR1 reads SGHRS; CDR2 reads YFSETQ. This CDR3 contains 14 residues. CDR3 coding DNA: TGCGCCAGCAGCTGGGGGACAGGGGGGGAGACCCAGTACTTC. This codes for CASSWGTGGETQYF.

The chain recombines TRBV6-5 with TRBJ2-1; D gene uncertain. The CDR3 extends over 15 amino acids. Trimming took 0 bases from V and 4 from J, leaving 10 bases between them. Germline V CDR1 and CDR2: MNHEY, SVGAGI. The CDR3: CASSYSSPDYNEQFF. The CDR3 region has the DNA TGTGCCAGCAGTTACTCCAGTCCTGATTACAATGAGCAGTTCTTC.